The TCR beta chain described here comes from a study of human thymus T cells. Libraries were prepared by immunoSEQ multiplex PCR; TCRdb keeps only in-frame clonotypes and omits some of them. Among under 70,000 clones, 94% were seen once, and the ten largest hold roughly 5.7%. On this clone itself: The antigen remains undetermined.

Having surgery to correct congenital heart defects, healthy Finnish infants acted as the donors. An approximately 0.5-1 mL peripheral blood aliquot was taken intraoperatively from four of eight donors. All available leukocytes, rather than a set cell count, yielded the blood DNA. The study, taken as a whole, reports: What appeared biased in thymic and blood repertoires was the usage of V and J genes.

Germline CDR1 is LNHDA and CDR2 is SQIVND (reference sequence). CDR3 length: 13 residues. V shed 6 bases, J shed 4 bases, and the junction held 5 bases outside the gene matches. The receptor comes from a boy younger than two with a congenital heart defect but otherwise immunologically healthy. The sequencing sample was made of blood. The chain is built from TRBV19 and TRBJ1-2, with 7 positions matching TRBD1. CDR3 region: CASSTGTAYGYTF. The CDR3 DNA reads as TGTGCCAGTAGCACCGGGACAGCCTATGGCTACACCTTC.